The text below deals with one TCR beta chain. These data come from a study of cytomegalovirus exposure and HLA in healthy donors. Produced via immunoSEQ multiplex PCR; TCRdb's table is partial and in-frame only. The sample lists under 250,000 clones; just over 90% were seen once. V lost 0 bases and J 6 bases, leaving 11 bases between the germline ends. Looked up from germline, CDR1 is SGHVS and CDR2 is FQNEAQ. The CDR3 has 15 amino acids. The V call is TRBV7-8, the J call TRBJ1-4; no reliable D call. The clonotype comes from a woman under 30 in good health and CMV-seronegative. Sequencing input: PBMCs. This chain's CDR3 is CASSLAPGRDEKLFF. Written as DNA, the CDR3 is TGTGCCAGCAGCTTAGCGCCGGGGAGGGATGAAAAACTGTTTTTT.